This T cell receptor (beta chain) came from a study of CD8 T cells in ankylosing spondylitis. Findings and caveats of the study: Reportedly, disease-linked clones are significantly enriched in ankylosing spondylitis patients' matched synovial fluid. Ankylosing spondylitis blood appeared to be characterized by a TCR beta motif of fewer than ten highly homologous variants.

The authors made TCR beta libraries by quantitative 5'-RACE with molecular barcodes. From the 5' RACE reads, TCRdb called clonotypes with MiXCR, one entry per CDR3 protein. The data show 200,000 to 250,000 distinct CDR3 sequences, about 10% seen once. Trimming took off 1 base at V and 5 bases at J, with 8 bases between the two ends. CDR3 length: 14 amino acids. The germline CDR1 and CDR2 sequences are MNHEY and SVGAGI. Points on this clonotype: Antigen: not known.

This TCR was recovered from a male donor with ankylosing spondylitis or in good health (not recorded which). What was sequenced was blood, either unsorted or a sorted T cell fraction (not recorded which). This chain connects TRBV6-5 to TRBJ2-2; D is perhaps TRBD1 (6 bases). Here the CDR3 DNA reads TGTGCCAGCAGTTACTGGCAGGGGACCGGGGAGCTGTTTTTT. It is translated as CASSYWQGTGELFF.